This T cell receptor beta chain was observed in a study of cytomegalovirus exposure and HLA in healthy donors. The CDR3 contains 12 residues. Between the trimmed V and J ends, which lost 7 bases and 6 bases, there was a span of 10 bases. Germline V gene sequence: CDR1 MDHEN, CDR2 SYDVKM. PCR involved 60 Vbeta and 13 Jbeta primers. The assay was immunoSEQ multiplex PCR, and TCRdb's table has in-frame clones only and misses some. The sample lists a few hundred thousand clones; about four fifths were seen once. This rearrangement joins TRBV28 to TRBJ1-5; perhaps TRBD1 as D (5 bases). The source is a woman between 50 and 59 years old in good health and CMV-seropositive. Sequencing was performed on PBMCs. The CDR3 spells CASTRVSQPQHF. The CDR3 region has the DNA TGTGCCAGCACCAGGGTGAGTCAGCCCCAGCATTTT.